A single sample is the source of the 5 T cell receptor beta chains below, sequenced in a study of cytomegalovirus exposure and HLA in healthy donors. Method: immunoSEQ multiplex PCR; TCRdb's copy keeps in-frame clones and lacks some. Among about 88,000 clones, roughly 83% were seen once, and the ten largest hold 9% to 13%. The sequenced sample was PBMCs. The receptors were sampled from a woman aged 18-30 years in good health and CMV-seropositive.

The rearrangement uses TRBV19 and TRBJ1-6; a possible D gene is TRBD1 (6 bases). This CDR3 spans 17 amino acids. Germline CDR1 and CDR2: LNHDA and SQIVND (reference sequence). Deletions cut 4 bases from V and 3 bases from J, with 16 bases between. DNA of the CDR3: TGTGCCAGTAGTACCACCGGGACAATCAACTATAATTCACCCCTCCACTTT. It is translated as CASSTTGTINYNSPLHF. Full variable domain (missing parts from reference TRBV19 and TRBJ1-6): DGGITQSPKYLFRKEGQNVTLSCEQNLNHDAMYWYRQDPGQGLRLIYYSQIVNDFQKGDIAEGYSVSREKKESFPLTVTSAQKNPTAFYLCASSTTGTINYNSPLHFGNGTRLTVT.

This rearrangement joins TRBV11-1 to TRBJ1-1, with no clear D. The length of the CDR3 is 13 residues. Germline-derived CDR1 and CDR2 are SGHAT and FQDESV (reference sequence). Deletions cut 3 bases from V and 11 bases from J, with 16 bases between. CDR3 residues: CASSFTGAPLAFF. The CDR3 DNA reads TGTGCCAGCAGCTTTACCGGTGCCCCACTCGCTTTCTTT.

The sample holds one count of this clone. The chain recombines TRBV4-2 with TRBJ1-2; D might be TRBD1 (6 bases). Germline loops: CDR1 LGHNA, CDR2 YNFKEQ. The V end was cut by 1 base, the J end by 7 bases, with 16 bases between. This CDR3 contains 15 residues. CDR3 in amino acids: CASSQVQDSGRGYTF. Here the CDR3 DNA reads TGTGCCAGCAGCCAAGTGCAGGACAGCGGACGTGGCTACACCTTC.

This clone was counted between two and nine times. The chain employs TRBV6-5 and TRBJ1-6; possible D gene TRBD1, 5 bases. The V end was cut by 8 bases, the J end by 7 bases, with 15 bases between. Looked up from germline, CDR1 is MNHEY and CDR2 is SVGAGI. CDR3 length equals 14 residues. CDR3 amino acids: CASRMGQANSPLHF. CDR3 bases: TGTGCCAGCCGTATGGGGCAGGCAAATTCACCCCTCCACTTT.

The chain joins TRBV6-6 to TRBJ2-1; 8 bases line up with TRBD1. Germline loops: CDR1 MNHNY, CDR2 SVGAGI (reference sequence). V gave up 5 bases and J gave up 6 bases; unmatched junction bases: 9. This CDR3 is 15 amino acids long. CDR3 region: CASSPNMDRANEQFF. In nucleotides, the CDR3 is TGTGCCAGCAGTCCGAACATGGACAGGGCCAATGAGCAGTTCTTC.